This TCR beta chain was found in a study of T cells after yellow fever vaccination (dated by TCRdb to between 2019 and 2020). At the level of the whole study: Libraries from fractions with low cell numbers were prepared with the SMART-Seq v4 Ultra Low Input RNA kit. To follow T-cell clones before and after primary and booster YFV17D yellow fever vaccination, bulk TCR alpha and beta repertoires were sequenced over time. Two healthy male donors, one aged 18 to 30 and one aged 30 to 40 years, made up the cohort. Blood was drawn at multiple timepoints before and after primary and secondary immunization, with bulk PBMC replicates and cell subsets isolated. Points the paper makes about the study in general: A small share of clonotypes was detected in both CD4 and CD8 compartments, with the overlap likely arising from convergent recombination. After the booster, most of the clones that had expanded following primary vaccination were detected again (approximately 96% of CD4 and around 87% of CD8), which suggests that memory was broadly maintained. Compared with the primary T-cell response, the secondary T-cell response was weaker but faster, peaking on day 5 rather than day 15. Because only a couple of donors were included in the study, the extent to which the findings can be generalized is limited. Computational filtering was required because FACS-sorted repertoires could contain abundant contaminating clonotypes from the bulk population.

This clonotype showed up many times. Its cognate antigen has yet to be identified. Within one base of it there is no much larger clone, and no base qualities were kept. Reading the label with the study, this specimen's treatment or condition is: live attenuated yellow fever vaccine strain. A standard Ficoll-Paque protocol was used to isolate PBMCs from peripheral blood. Dynabeads CD4 and CD8 positive selection kits were used to isolate CD4 and CD8 T-cell fractions. TriZol was used to extract RNA from bulk PBMCs, from CD4 and CD8 fractions, and from dextramer-positive and dextramer-negative fractions. Synthesis of TCR cDNA relied on 5'RACE template switching, a step that introduced a universal primer site along with unique molecular identifiers. Priming of cDNA synthesis was performed from both the TCR alpha and TCR beta constant segments. Library amplification used two PCR steps, and the second PCR step added sample barcodes and sequencing adapters. Sequencing of libraries was performed on Illumina HiSeq 2500 (2x100 bp) or NovaSeq (2x150 bp). In the authors' own workflow: MIGEC handled demultiplexing of reads and collapsing into UMI consensus sequences, while MiXCR performed V(D)J alignment. Clonotypes responding to the vaccine were identified with edgeR on replicate PBMC samples, with the criteria of FDR below 0.01 and a log2 fold change above 5 up to day 15. Each bulk clonotype was labeled CD4 or CD8 based on which sequenced repertoire, CD4 or CD8, contained the clonotype at higher abundance. TCRdb reworked the public reads: Q25 trimming with fastp, MiXCR clone assembly, productive beta chains retained. Under each unique CDR3 protein, matching rows form one entry showing the most common genes and DNA. None of the V and J calls come from the authors' own analysis; TCRdb made them. The table for this sample lists some 130,000 distinct CDR3 sequences; under 7% of them were counted only once. The ten largest clonotypes hold 0.5% to 0.65% of the sample.

This receptor was obtained from a man aged 25 to 45 who received the YFV17D yellow fever vaccine. Specimen: CD4+ T cells sorted from PBMCs, collected 10 days after the yellow fever booster vaccination.

The nucleotide sequence is TGTGCCAGCAGCTTAGGATGGTCGGGGGCCCTGAACAATGAGCAGTTCTTC. It codes for CASSLGWSGALNNEQFF. This chain joins TRBV7-8 to TRBJ2-1; the D element could tentatively be TRBD1 or TRBD2, as 6 bases agree for each. V was cut back by 1 base and J by 5 bases, leaving a gap of 18 bases between them. Measured from the cysteine to the phenylalanine, the CDR3 is 17 residues long. Only the CDR3 DNA stays, 51 bases, in frame from base 1. Sequences SGHVS (CDR1) and FQNEAQ (CDR2) are obtained from the germline V gene.